The source of this TCR beta chain is a study of metastatic and nonmetastatic thyroid tumors. The wider study: Blood and tumor or nodule tissue repertoires from malignant and benign thyroid patients were compared. The study, taken as a whole, reports: In both blood and tumor samples, TCR beta diversity was reported significantly higher for malignant than benign nodules.

CDR1 is SGHVS and CDR2 is FNYEAQ in the germline V gene. The V and J ends lost 4 bases and 7 bases, in that order; junction bases with no gene match: 12. The CDR3 has 18 residues. TCRdb reprocessed the PCR reads via MiXCR. The sample includes around 30,000 clones, roughly 3.7% seen only once; the top ten take around 20%. No treatment of any kind had been given to any patient before thyroid surgery. Regarding this clone: Antigen: not known.

The sequenced material came from blood. The sequence derives from a female donor with papillary thyroid cancer or a benign thyroid nodule (not recorded which). Some clones in this sample may be carry-over from other donors' samples. J is TRBJ2-1 and V is TRBV7-6; 14 bases match TRBD2. CDR3 sequence reads: CASSSGLAGAPWENEQFF. The CDR3 bases are TGTGCCAGCAGCTCGGGACTAGCGGGAGCGCCTTGGGAGAATGAGCAGTTCTTC.